This T cell receptor beta chain was observed in a study of cytomegalovirus exposure and HLA in healthy donors. The CDR3 consists of 15 residues. Per germline, CDR1 MDHEN and CDR2 SYDVKM. The trim removed 6 bases at V and 4 bases at J, leaving 5 bases unmatched. PCR was performed using 60 Vbeta and 13 Jbeta primers. The table came from immunoSEQ multiplex PCR; TCRdb's copy has only in-frame clones and leaves some out. The sample lists about 230,000 clones; about 83% were seen once. As concerns this clone: Its target is not known.

General study points: In most subjects, TCR beta sequences reportedly gave accurate predictions of HLA-A and HLA-B alleles. Analysis was carried out at a later point, and it linked a missense DCLRE1C variant to TCR beta V- and J-gene trimming.

This sequence was found in a human donor in good health. The chain combines TRBV28 with TRBJ2-3; 12 bases agree with TRBD2. The specimen was PBMCs. CDR3 coding DNA: TGTGCCAGCAGCGAGACTAGCGGGAGCCCAGATACGCAGTATTTT. Translation: CASSETSGSPDTQYF.